The source of this T cell receptor beta chain is a study of shared clonotypes between healthy human individuals. CD45RA+ naive and CD45RA-negative memory subsets were separated from CD4+ cells. Regarding the study as a whole: The genetic and exposure-history diversity represented was limited by few donors.

Notes on this clone: Its antigen is as yet unknown.

The authors ran the assay at deep level. Measured with immunoSEQ multiplex PCR; TCRdb has only the in-frame clones, and not every one. The data show around 2.5 million clones, with more than 85% seen just once and approximately 0.36% held by the top ten. The trim removed 5 bases at V and 5 bases at J, leaving 6 bases unmatched. The CDR3 spans 14 residues. Germline CDR1 SEHNR, CDR2 FQNEAQ (reference sequence). The specimen was naive CD4+ T cells from PBMCs. The subset: CD45RA+ positively selected. The receptor was derived from a man younger than 35 in good health. Some clones in this sample may be carry-over from other donors' samples. V gene TRBV7-9 combines with J gene TRBJ1-5; 7 bases map to TRBD1. The CDR3 nucleotides are TGTGCCAGCAGCCTAGGGACAGCAGATCAGCCCCAGCATTTT. Encoded protein: CASSLGTADQPQHF.